This entry lists 13 T cell receptor beta chains sequenced from one sample in a study of cytomegalovirus exposure and HLA in healthy donors. Vbeta (60) and Jbeta (13) primers were used in the PCR. Some clones are missing from TCRdb's copy, which holds only in-frame ones; the method was immunoSEQ multiplex PCR. The table lists 60,000 to 75,000 clones. Sequenced input: PBMCs. Receptor source: a woman between 25 and 40 years old in good health and CMV-seronegative.

The chain employs TRBV19 and TRBJ2-7; D may be TRBD2 (6 bases). CDR1 and CDR2 (germline): LNHDA, SQIVND (reference sequence). V lost 5 bases, J lost 1 base, and 6 bases lay in between. The CDR3 has 12 residues. In DNA, the CDR3 is TGTGCCAGTAGTGCGGGGTCCTACGAGCAGTACTTC. This encodes CASSAGSYEQYF.

The chain carries TRBV5-1 and TRBJ1-1, with 7 bases that match TRBD1. Germline trimming cut 4 bases from V and 8 bases from J; bases unmatched to any gene: 8. Germline CDR1 SGHRS, CDR2 YFSETQ. The CDR3 loop spans 13 amino acids. For the CDR3, the DNA is TGCGCCAGCAGCAACACTGGGACAGCCGAAGCTTTCTTT. Its translation is CASSNTGTAEAFF.

The rearrangement joins TRBV6-6 to TRBJ2-7; 8 nucleotides line up with TRBD2. Germline CDR1 is MNHNY and CDR2 is SVGAGI (reference sequence). With 6 bases clipped from V and 6 bases from J, the junction kept 13 bases outside the gene matches. The CDR3 is 15 amino acids. The chain's CDR3 is CASRDPGGTATEQYF. The CDR3 coding sequence is TGTGCCAGCAGGGACCCGGGGGGGACCGCGACCGAGCAGTACTTC.

V and J are TRBV6-1 and TRBJ1-1; 7 bases are a match to TRBD1. Germline V gene lookup returns CDR1 MNHNS and CDR2 SASEGT. The CDR3 is made up of 13 amino acids. With 6 bases clipped from V and 4 bases from J, the junction kept 5 bases outside the gene matches. DNA for the CDR3: TGTGCCAGCAGGGGACAGTCGGGCACTGAAGCTTTCTTT. Protein: CASRGQSGTEAFF.

CDR3 residues: CASSPVVSTGTAYEQYF. CDR3 DNA sequence: TGTGCCAGTAGCCCGGTCGTTTCGACCGGGACAGCCTACGAGCAGTACTTC. V is TRBV19 and J is TRBJ2-7, with 7 bases matching TRBD1. V shed 6 bases and J 2 bases; nucleotides not matched to a gene: 16. The germline V gene encodes CDR1 LNHDA and CDR2 SQIVND (reference sequence). The CDR3 is 17 residues long.

V usage is TRBV19 and J usage is TRBJ1-1, with D maybe TRBD1 (6 bases). V shed 10 bases and J shed 8 bases, with 14 bases lying between them. From germline, CDR1 is LNHDA and CDR2 SQIVND (reference sequence). The CDR3 extends over 11 amino acids. The CDR3 nucleotides read TGTGCCACCAGCCAGGGGAAAGAAGCTTTCTTT. Its translation: CATSQGKEAFF.

The CDR3 DNA sequence: TGTGCCAGCAGCCATCCGGGACAGGAGTACAATGAGCAGTTCTTC. It codes for CASSHPGQEYNEQFF. The J gene is TRBJ2-1, the V gene TRBV28; 8 bases are shared with TRBD1. Per germline, CDR1 MDHEN and CDR2 SYDVKM. Trimming at V came to 6 bases and at J to 4 bases, leaving 8 bases not matched to a gene. The CDR3 is 15 residues long.

V usage is TRBV4-2 and J usage is TRBJ2-3; 8 bases match TRBD2. Trimming took 4 bases from V and 3 from J; bases not matched to a gene: 9. The CDR3 runs to 16 residues. CDR1 is LGHNA and CDR2 is YNFKEQ in the germline V gene. The CDR3 loop reads CASSLSGSMETDTQYF. CDR3 bases: TGTGCCAGCAGCCTGAGCGGGAGCATGGAAACAGATACGCAGTATTTT.

CDR3 nucleotide sequence: TGTGCCAGCAGCCTGCGGGGAGTTCAGGGCTACGAGCAGTACTTC. It is translated as CASSLRGVQGYEQYF. The chain links TRBV5-6 to TRBJ2-7, with TRBD2 as a possible D gene (6 bases). Germline-derived CDR1 and CDR2 are SGHDT and YYEEEE. The CDR3 runs 15 residues. Trimming took off 4 bases at V and 3 bases at J, with 17 bases between the two ends.

This chain uses TRBV7-9 with TRBJ2-5, with 8 bases identical to TRBD1. Per the germline V gene, CDR1 is SEHNR and CDR2 is FQNEAQ (reference sequence). V shed 5 bases and J 7 bases; nucleotides not matched to a gene: 24. This CDR3 contains 19 residues. CDR3 bases: TGTGCCAGCAGCCGTCGCGAAGGACAGGGAGAATCCGCACGAGTGACCCAGTACTTC. Its protein product is CASSRREGQGESARVTQYF.

The V gene is TRBV19, the J gene TRBJ1-5; TRBD1 is a possible D gene (6 bases). The CDR3 spans 13 residues. Per the germline V gene, CDR1 is LNHDA and CDR2 is SQIVND (reference sequence). V was trimmed by 5 bases and J by 3 bases, leaving 8 bases between them. CDR3: CASSRTDNQPQHF. The CDR3 coding sequence is TGTGCCAGTAGTCGGACAGACAATCAGCCCCAGCATTTT.

The rearrangement links TRBV7-9 to TRBJ1-4; 7 nucleotides align to TRBD1. The ends lost 3 bases at V and 10 bases at J; junction bases unmatched: 8. Germline CDR1 and CDR2: SEHNR and FQNEAQ (reference sequence). This CDR3 contains 14 residues. The CDR3 region is CASSLGQNLGKLFF. DNA for the CDR3: TGTGCCAGCAGCTTGGGACAGAATTTAGGAAAACTGTTTTTT.

This chain uses TRBV7-9 with TRBJ1-1; 10 bases are a match to TRBD1. The ends lost 5 bases at V and 5 bases at J; junction bases unmatched: 8. This CDR3 has 15 residues. Germline CDR1 reads SEHNR; CDR2 reads FQNEAQ (reference sequence). CDR3: CASSGRGQGRTEAFF. CDR3 coding DNA: TGTGCCAGCAGCGGACGGGGACAGGGGAGAACTGAAGCTTTCTTT.